This T cell receptor (beta chain) was retrieved from a study of T cells in tuberculosis. After thawing and overnight rest, PBMC were stained with GMM-loaded CD1B tetramer, viability dye and anti-CD3 for sorting. C32 glucose monomycolate from Rhodococcus equi was loaded onto the CD1B tetramers. V was trimmed by 0 bases and J by 2 bases, leaving 10 bases between them. Germline V CDR1 and CDR2: LNHNV, YYDKDF (reference sequence). CDR3 length: 15 amino acids. The method was immunoSEQ multiplex PCR; TCRdb's version includes in-frame clones alone and lacks a portion of them. The sample lists approximately 100,000 clones; approximately 91% were seen once.

Material: CD1b-GMM tetramer-negative cells sorted from PBMCs. V and J are TRBV15 and TRBJ1-1, with D unclear. This sequence was found in an adult woman with latent tuberculosis. CDR3 amino acids: CATSRDRGRNTEAFF. CDR3 bases: TGTGCCACCAGCAGAGATCGTGGGCGCAACACTGAAGCTTTCTTT. Supplemented by reference TRBV15 and TRBJ1-1, the full variable domain reads DAMVIQNPRYQVTQFGKPVTLSCSQTLNHNVMYWYQQKSSQAPKLLFHYYDKDFNNEADTPDNFQSRRPNTSFCFLDIRSPGLGDTAMYLCATSRDRGRNTEAFFGQGTRLTVV.